Listed here are 17 T cell receptor beta chains from one sample, sequenced in a study of cytomegalovirus exposure and HLA in healthy donors. Primers for the PCR totalled 60 Vbeta and 13 Jbeta. Sequencing was performed with immunoSEQ multiplex PCR; in TCRdb, only in-frame clones are kept and a portion is missing. The table has fewer than 45,000 clones, around 68% seen once; the top ten hold roughly 3.9%. Source material: PBMCs. The source is a man aged 40-49 years in good health and CMV-seronegative.

The CDR3 DNA is TGTGCCACGGGAATCGGGGCTAACTATGGCTACACCTTC. Protein product: CATGIGANYGYTF. The chain joins TRBV15 to TRBJ1-2, with D unresolved. Germline lookup yields CDR1 LNHNV and CDR2 YYDKDF (reference sequence). Trimming removed 9 bases at V and 0 bases at J, with 11 bases between. The CDR3 totals 13 residues.

The chain uses TRBV6-5 and TRBJ1-1; D gene ambiguous. The CDR3 sequence is 14 residues long. Trimming removed 2 bases from V and 1 base from J, with 8 bases in between. Germline lookup yields CDR1 MNHEY and CDR2 SVGAGI. CDR3: CASSYRSGNTEAFF. The DNA for the CDR3 is TGTGCCAGCAGTTACCGCTCAGGGAACACTGAAGCTTTCTTT.

The V call is TRBV7-8, the J call TRBJ1-1; D unresolved. This CDR3 is 15 amino acids long. V was pared by 4 bases and J by 8 bases, with 20 bases between. Germline V gene sequence: CDR1 SGHVS, CDR2 FQNEAQ. The CDR3: CASSSNSKSAGEAFF. In DNA, the CDR3 is TGTGCCAGCAGCTCAAACAGTAAGTCGGCAGGAGAAGCTTTCTTT.

This clone was counted once. Here the CDR3 DNA reads TGTGCCAGCAGTGAAGGCAGGTCGCTGAACACCGGGGAGCTGTTTTTT. This codes for CASSEGRSLNTGELFF. The genes are TRBV2 and TRBJ2-2; no definite D call. V lost 1 base, J lost 1 base, and 10 bases lay in between. CDR3 length equals 16 residues. Per germline, CDR1 SNHLY and CDR2 FYNNEI.

V and J are TRBV7-8 and TRBJ2-7; the match to TRBD1 covers 7 bases. In germline, CDR1 is SGHVS, CDR2 FQNEAQ. The CDR3 length is 16 residues. Trimming removed 3 bases from V and 2 bases from J; junction bases left unmatched: 10. CDR3 protein: CASSFAGTEPPYEQYF. In nucleotides, the CDR3 is TGTGCCAGCAGCTTTGCCGGGACAGAGCCACCCTACGAGCAGTACTTC.

This sequence joins TRBV2 and TRBJ1-1; D perhaps matches TRBD1 (6 bases). Germline assignment: CDR1 SNHLY and CDR2 FYNNEI. The ends were cut back, 7 bases at V and 3 bases at J, with 12 bases in the middle. The CDR3 runs to 13 residues. This CDR3 is CASNRALDTEAFF. Written as DNA, the CDR3 is TGTGCCAGCAACAGGGCCTTGGACACTGAAGCTTTCTTT. Together with reference TRBV2 and TRBJ1-1, the CDR3 gives the full variable domain: EPEVTQTPSHQVTQMGQEVILRCVPISNHLYFYWYRQILGQKVEFLVSFYNNEISEKSEIFDDQFSVERPDGSNFTLKIRSTKLEDSAMYFCASNRALDTEAFFGQGTRLTVV.

Details on this clone: A read error may produce the germline difference seen at one junction end. This chain links TRBV7-7 with TRBJ1-2; TRBD1 aligns across 7 bases. CDR3 length: 18 residues. Per the germline V gene, CDR1 is SSHAT and CDR2 is FNYEAQ (reference sequence). The CDR3 DNA reads as TGTGCTAGCAGCTTTTATTACGAGACAGGGAAGGTGCACTATGGCTACACCTTC. Its translation is CASSFYYETGKVHYGYTF. Drawing the rest from reference TRBV7-7 and TRBJ1-2, the complete variable domain is GAGVSQSPRYKVTKRGQDVTLRCDPISSHATLYWYQQALGQGPEFLTYFNYEAQPDKSGLPSDRFSAERPEGSISTLTIQRTEQRDSAMYRCASSFYYETGKVHYGYTFGSGTRLTVV.

The rearrangement uses TRBV4-2 and TRBJ2-6, with a tentative D call TRBD1 (5 bases). V was pared by 0 bases and J by 0 bases, with 12 bases between. There are 18 residues in the CDR3. Germline V lookup: CDR1 LGHNA, CDR2 YNFKEQ. CDR3 region: CASSQESTASSGANVLTF. The CDR3 region has the DNA TGTGCCAGCAGCCAAGAATCGACAGCTAGCTCTGGGGCCAACGTCCTGACTTTC.

The rearrangement links TRBV6-5 to TRBJ1-6; D not resolved. Trimming took off 8 bases at V and 6 bases at J, with 17 bases between the two ends. This CDR3 is 15 amino acids long. Germline CDR1 and CDR2: MNHEY and SVGAGI. The CDR3 coding sequence is TGTGCCAGCCGCCCCCCCGAAGGGAGTAATTCACCCCTCCACTTT. Translating it yields CASRPPEGSNSPLHF.

The chain carries TRBV6-4 and TRBJ1-1, with D perhaps matching TRBD1 (6 bases). Per the germline V gene, CDR1 is MRHNA and CDR2 is SNTAGT. This CDR3 comprises 20 residues. V lost 2 bases and J lost 1, with 26 bases in between. The CDR3 nucleotides are TGTGCCAGCAGTGACCCGAGAAGAGGGGGGGAGGGCCCAGAGAACACTGAAGCTTTCTTT. Translation gives CASSDPRRGGEGPENTEAFF.

This chain connects TRBV4-3 to TRBJ1-4, with a tentative D call TRBD1 (6 bases). This CDR3 contains 14 residues. Germline CDR1 reads LGHNA; CDR2 reads YSLEER. V was shortened by 1 base and J by 8 bases, with 11 bases between the two germline ends. The chain's CDR3 is CASSQVRGREKLFF. CDR3 nucleotides: TGCGCCAGCAGCCAAGTGAGGGGGAGAGAAAAACTGTTTTTT.

V is TRBV7-2 and J is TRBJ2-1; D call uncertain. This CDR3 has 15 residues. Germline CDR1 SGHTA, CDR2 FQGNSA. The germline V and J ends were trimmed by 5 bases and 0 bases, with 11 bases remaining between them. Here the CDR3 reads CASSPEYNSYNEQFF. The CDR3 DNA reads as TGTGCCAGCAGCCCCGAGTATAACTCCTACAATGAGCAGTTCTTC.

The V gene is TRBV18, the J gene TRBJ1-4; D not certain. Trimming removed 3 bases at V and 0 bases at J, with 8 bases between. Germline-derived CDR1 and CDR2 are KGHSH and LQKENI. The CDR3 totals 15 residues. This CDR3 is CASSPDGTTNEKLFF. DNA for the CDR3: TGTGCCAGCTCACCGGACGGGACAACTAATGAAAAACTGTTTTTT.

The chain joins TRBV28 to TRBJ1-6, with D possibly being TRBD1 (5 bases). This CDR3 comprises 14 residues. Trimming pared 3 bases from V and 7 bases from J, leaving 10 bases between. Germline CDR1 is MDHEN and CDR2 is SYDVKM. CDR3 DNA: TGTGCCAGCAGTTTGGGGGGTGGGAATTCACCCCTCCACTTT. It is translated as CASSLGGGNSPLHF.

The chain couples TRBV29-1 to TRBJ2-2, with TRBD1 matching 8 bases. The CDR3 loop spans 12 amino acids. The germline CDR1 and CDR2 sequences are SQVTM and ANQGSEA. Here the CDR3 reads CSGQGNTGELFF. The CDR3 region has the DNA TGCAGTGGACAGGGAAACACCGGGGAGCTGTTTTTT.

The chain couples TRBV6-1 to TRBJ1-4; possible D gene TRBD1, 5 bases. V was cut by 7 bases and J by 4 bases, with 10 bases left in between. This CDR3 is built from 13 residues. Germline CDR1 MNHNS, CDR2 SASEGT. The CDR3 reads CASNDRINEKLFF. CDR3 nucleotide sequence: TGTGCCAGCAACGACAGAATTAATGAAAAACTGTTTTTT.

This clone was recorded a few times. V gene TRBV27 combines with J gene TRBJ1-1; D is unresolved. CDR1 MNHEY and CDR2 SMNVEV come from the germline V gene (reference sequence). The CDR3 totals 13 residues. V lost 5 bases to trimming and J lost 4 bases, with 11 bases between them. CDR3 in amino acids: CASSISVTTEAFF. In DNA, the CDR3 is TGTGCCAGCAGTATCAGTGTTACCACTGAAGCTTTCTTT.